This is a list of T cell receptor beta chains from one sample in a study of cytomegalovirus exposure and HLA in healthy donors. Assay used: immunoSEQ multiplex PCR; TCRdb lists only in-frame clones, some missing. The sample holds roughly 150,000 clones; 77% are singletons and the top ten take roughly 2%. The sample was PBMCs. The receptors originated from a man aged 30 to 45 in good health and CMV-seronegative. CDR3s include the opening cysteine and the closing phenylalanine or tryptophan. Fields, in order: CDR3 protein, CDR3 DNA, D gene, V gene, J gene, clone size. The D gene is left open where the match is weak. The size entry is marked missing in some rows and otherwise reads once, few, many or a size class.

CDR3: CASSRRTQGAPADTQYF; DNA: TGTGCCAGCAGCCGACGAACACAGGGGGCGCCTGCAGATACGCAGTATTTT; D: TRBD1; V: TRBV5-4; J: TRBJ2-3; size: NA
CDR3: CASSEVYGQANTEAFF; DNA: TGTGCCAGCAGTGAAGTTTATGGACAGGCGAACACTGAAGCTTTCTTT; D: TRBD1; V: TRBV6-1; J: TRBJ1-1; size: NA
CDR3: CASSQDSSGWGFSYEQYF; DNA: TGTGCCAGCAGCCAAGATAGTAGCGGGTGGGGGTTCTCCTACGAGCAGTACTTC; D: TRBD2; V: TRBV4-2; J: TRBJ2-7; size: once
CDR3: CASSPKGLAAGVEQYF; DNA: TGTGCTAGCAGTCCAAAGGGACTAGCCGCGGGAGTTGAGCAGTACTTC; D: TRBD2; V: TRBV7-7; J: TRBJ2-7; size: NA
CDR3: CASSMQGNTEAFF; DNA: TGTGCCAGCAGTATGCAGGGGAACACTGAAGCTTTCTTT; D: NA; V: TRBV7-3; J: TRBJ1-1; size: NA
CDR3: CASSHPGRYEQYF; DNA: TGCGCCAGCAGCCATCCGGGGAGGTACGAGCAGTACTTC; D: NA; V: TRBV4-1; J: TRBJ2-7; size: few
CDR3: CASSLAWAGGVPGELFF; DNA: TGTGCCAGCAGCTTAGCGTGGGCAGGGGGCGTTCCCGGGGAGCTGTTTTTT; D: TRBD1; V: TRBV7-8; J: TRBJ2-2; size: NA
CDR3: CASRGTGNTEAFF; DNA: TGTGCCAGCAGGGGGACAGGGAACACTGAAGCTTTCTTT; D: TRBD1; V: TRBV6-1; J: TRBJ1-1; size: NA
CDR3: CASSSGQFNEKLFF; DNA: TGCGCCAGCAGCTCGGGACAGTTTAATGAAAAACTGTTTTTT; D: TRBD1; V: TRBV5-1; J: TRBJ1-4; size: NA
CDR3: CSVALDRASEKLFF; DNA: TGCAGCGTGGCTCTGGACAGGGCTAGCGAAAAACTGTTTTTT; D: TRBD1; V: TRBV29-1; J: TRBJ1-4; size: once
CDR3: CASRKPGIGPIDTDTQYF; DNA: TGTGCCAGCAGGAAACCCGGGATTGGCCCAATCGACACAGATACGCAGTATTTT; D: NA; V: TRBV27; J: TRBJ2-3; size: NA
CDR3: CASSSPGGQIGGDLNYGYTF; DNA: TGCGCCAGCAGCTCACCCGGGGGGCAAATAGGTGGAGATCTTAACTATGGCTACACCTTC; D: NA; V: TRBV5-1; J: TRBJ1-2; size: NA
CDR3: CASSESGTVNQPQHF; DNA: TGTGCCAGCAGCGAATCCGGGACAGTGAATCAGCCCCAGCATTTT; D: TRBD1; V: TRBV9; J: TRBJ1-5; size: NA
CDR3: CASSLPPGHYTDTQYF; DNA: TGTGCCAGCAGCTTACCACCGGGACACTACACAGATACGCAGTATTTT; D: NA; V: TRBV5-4; J: TRBJ2-3; size: NA
CDR3: CASRGQGGTEAFF; DNA: TGTGCCAGCAGGGGACAGGGAGGGACTGAAGCTTTCTTT; D: TRBD1; V: TRBV2; J: TRBJ1-1; size: NA
CDR3: CASSLTTGGENTEAFF; DNA: TGTGCCAGCAGCTTGACGACAGGGGGCGAGAACACTGAAGCTTTCTTT; D: TRBD1; V: TRBV11-2; J: TRBJ1-1; size: NA
CDR3: CASSFSAALTDTQYF; DNA: TGTGCCAGCAGTTTCTCAGCGGCCCTCACAGATACGCAGTATTTT; D: NA; V: TRBV27; J: TRBJ2-3; size: NA